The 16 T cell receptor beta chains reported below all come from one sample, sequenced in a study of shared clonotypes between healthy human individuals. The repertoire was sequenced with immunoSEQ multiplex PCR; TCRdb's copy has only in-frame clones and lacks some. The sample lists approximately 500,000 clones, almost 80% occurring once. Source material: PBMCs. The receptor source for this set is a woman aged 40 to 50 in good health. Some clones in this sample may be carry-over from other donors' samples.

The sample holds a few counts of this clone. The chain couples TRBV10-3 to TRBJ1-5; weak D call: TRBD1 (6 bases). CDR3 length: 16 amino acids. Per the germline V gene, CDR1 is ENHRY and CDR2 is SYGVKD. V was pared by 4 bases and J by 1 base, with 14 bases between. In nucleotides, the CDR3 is TGTGCCATCAGTGGGGGGGGCCGGGCAAGCAATCAGCCCCAGCATTTT. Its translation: CAISGGGRASNQPQHF.

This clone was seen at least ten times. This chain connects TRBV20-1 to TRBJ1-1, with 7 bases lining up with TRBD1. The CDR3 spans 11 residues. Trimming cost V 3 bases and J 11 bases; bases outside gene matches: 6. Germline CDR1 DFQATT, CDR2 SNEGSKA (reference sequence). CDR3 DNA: TGCAGTGCTAGGGGGACAGCCAAGGCTTTCTTT. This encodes CSARGTAKAFF.

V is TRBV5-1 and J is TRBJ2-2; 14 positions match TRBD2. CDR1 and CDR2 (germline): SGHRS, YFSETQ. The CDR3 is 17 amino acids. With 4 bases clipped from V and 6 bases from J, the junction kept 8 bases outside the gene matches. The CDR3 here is CASSPGTSGSLAGELFF. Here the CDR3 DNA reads TGCGCCAGCAGCCCCGGGACTAGCGGGAGTCTTGCCGGGGAGCTGTTTTTT.

CDR3 DNA: TGTGCCAGCGGGGGGCTGGGCAATCAGCCCCAGCATTTT. It specifies CASGGLGNQPQHF. This rearrangement joins TRBV6-1 to TRBJ1-5; a possible D gene is TRBD1 (6 bases). V was trimmed by 8 bases and J by 2 bases, leaving 10 bases between them. This CDR3 spans 13 amino acids. From germline, CDR1 is MNHNS and CDR2 SASEGT.

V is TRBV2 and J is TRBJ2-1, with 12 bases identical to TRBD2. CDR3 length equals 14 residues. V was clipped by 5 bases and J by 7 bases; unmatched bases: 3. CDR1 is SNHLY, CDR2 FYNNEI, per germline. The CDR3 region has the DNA TGTGCCAGCAGTTATACTAGCGGGAGGAATGAGCAGTTCTTC. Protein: CASSYTSGRNEQFF.

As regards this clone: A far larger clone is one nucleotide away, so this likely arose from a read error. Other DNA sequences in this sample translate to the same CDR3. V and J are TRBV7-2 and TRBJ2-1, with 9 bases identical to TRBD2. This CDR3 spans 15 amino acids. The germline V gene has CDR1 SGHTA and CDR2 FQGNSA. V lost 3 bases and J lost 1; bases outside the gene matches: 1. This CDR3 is CASSFSGSSYNEQFF. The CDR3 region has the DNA TGTGCCAGCAGCTTTAGCGGGAGTTCCTACAATGAGCAGTTCTTC.

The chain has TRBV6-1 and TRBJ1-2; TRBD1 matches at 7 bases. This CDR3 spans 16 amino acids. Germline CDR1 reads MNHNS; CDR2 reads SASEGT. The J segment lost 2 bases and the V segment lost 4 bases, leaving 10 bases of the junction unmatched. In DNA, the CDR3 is TGTGCCAGCAGTGGCCGGGACAGAGGGAAGAACTATGGCTACACCTTC. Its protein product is CASSGRDRGKNYGYTF.

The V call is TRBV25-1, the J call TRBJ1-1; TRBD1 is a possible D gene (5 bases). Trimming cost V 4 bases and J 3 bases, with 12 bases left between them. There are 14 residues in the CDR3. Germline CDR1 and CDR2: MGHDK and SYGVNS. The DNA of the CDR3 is TGTGCCAGCAGTGTCCCGGGACTTCACACTGAAGCTTTCTTT. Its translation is CASSVPGLHTEAFF.

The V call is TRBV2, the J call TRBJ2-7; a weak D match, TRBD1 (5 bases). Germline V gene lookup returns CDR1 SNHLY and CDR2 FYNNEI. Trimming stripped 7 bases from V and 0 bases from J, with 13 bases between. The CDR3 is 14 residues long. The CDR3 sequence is CASKRGKVSYEQYF. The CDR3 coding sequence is TGTGCCAGCAAAAGGGGTAAGGTCTCCTACGAGCAGTACTTC.

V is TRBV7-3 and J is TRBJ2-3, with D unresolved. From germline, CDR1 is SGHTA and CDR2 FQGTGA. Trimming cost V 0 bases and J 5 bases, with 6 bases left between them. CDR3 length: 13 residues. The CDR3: CASSLTSGDTQYF. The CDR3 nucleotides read TGTGCCAGCAGCTTAACCTCCGGAGATACGCAGTATTTT.

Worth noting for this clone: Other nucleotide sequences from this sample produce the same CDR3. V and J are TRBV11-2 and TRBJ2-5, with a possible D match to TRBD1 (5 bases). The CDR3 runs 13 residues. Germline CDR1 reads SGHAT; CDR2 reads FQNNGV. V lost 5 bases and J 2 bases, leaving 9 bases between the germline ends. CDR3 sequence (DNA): TGTGCCAGCAGCCCACAGGTTCAAGAGACCCAGTACTTC. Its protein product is CASSPQVQETQYF.

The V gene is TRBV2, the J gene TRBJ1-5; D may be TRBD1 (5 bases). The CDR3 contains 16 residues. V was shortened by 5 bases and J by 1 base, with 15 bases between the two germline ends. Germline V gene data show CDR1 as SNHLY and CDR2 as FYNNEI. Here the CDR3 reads CASSWGRAGSNQPQHF. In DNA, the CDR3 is TGTGCCAGCAGTTGGGGCCGGGCCGGGAGCAATCAGCCCCAGCATTTT.

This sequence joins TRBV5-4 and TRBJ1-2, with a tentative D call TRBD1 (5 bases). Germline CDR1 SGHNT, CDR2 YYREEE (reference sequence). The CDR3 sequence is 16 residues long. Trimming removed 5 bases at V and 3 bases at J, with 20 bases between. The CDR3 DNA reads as TGTGCCAGCAGACCCCCTTCGGGTCGAGGGGACTATGGCTACACCTTC. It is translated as CASRPPSGRGDYGYTF. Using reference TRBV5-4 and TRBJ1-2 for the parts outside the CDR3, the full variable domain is ETGVTQSPTHLIKTRGQQVTLRCSSQSGHNTVSWYQQALGQGPQFIFQYYREEENGRGNFPPRFSGLQFPNYSSELNVNALELDDSALYLCASRPPSGRGDYGYTFGSGTRLTVV.

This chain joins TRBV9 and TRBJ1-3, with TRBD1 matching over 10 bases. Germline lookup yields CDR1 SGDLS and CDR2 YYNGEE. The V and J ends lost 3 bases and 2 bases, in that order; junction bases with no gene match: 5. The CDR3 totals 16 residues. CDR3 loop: CASSASGTGAGNTIYF. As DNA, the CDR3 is TGTGCCAGCAGCGCCTCCGGGACAGGGGCTGGAAACACCATATATTTT.

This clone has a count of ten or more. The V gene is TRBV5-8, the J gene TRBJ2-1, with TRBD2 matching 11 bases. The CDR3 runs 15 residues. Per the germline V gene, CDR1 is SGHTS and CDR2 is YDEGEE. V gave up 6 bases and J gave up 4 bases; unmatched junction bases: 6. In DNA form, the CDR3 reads TGTGCCAGCACCCCCCGACTAGCGGGATACAATGAGCAGTTCTTC. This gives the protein CASTPRLAGYNEQFF.

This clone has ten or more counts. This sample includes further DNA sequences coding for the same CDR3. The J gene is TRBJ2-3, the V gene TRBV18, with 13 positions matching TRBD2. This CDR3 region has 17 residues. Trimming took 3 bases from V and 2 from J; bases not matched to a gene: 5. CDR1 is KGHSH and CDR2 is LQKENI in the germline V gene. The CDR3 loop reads CASSPATSGRITDTQYF. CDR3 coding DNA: TGTGCCAGCTCACCTGCGACTAGCGGGAGGATCACAGATACGCAGTATTTT.